This T cell receptor beta chain appears in the sequencing data of a study of blood T cells in healthy people across ages. As for the study in general: T cells yielded about one barcoded beta molecule per two cells through template switching.

CDR3 length equals 9 residues. Germline CDR1 is SQVTM and CDR2 is ANQGSEA. The sample holds a few counts of this clonotype. Primed by a sample-barcoded 5' primer and a J-beta primer mix, a second PCR proceeded for 7 to 11 cycles. MiXCR, applied by TCRdb to the 5' RACE reads, yields one record per CDR3 protein. The sample yields around 1,000,000 distinct CDR3 sequences, around 25% seen once. The same specimen was also included in a second study, on T cells of mothers and their children.

The TCR originated in a girl aged 2 to 9 in good health. Sequenced input: blood. The V and J genes are TRBV29-1 and TRBJ2-7; D remains unclear. The CDR3 protein is CSVVEEQYF. CDR3 nucleotides: TGCAGTGTAGTGGAAGAGCAGTACTTC.